This TCR beta chain was identified in a study of response to subunit inactivated influenza vaccine. Study-wide results and limits: Authors suggested few new T cells are recruited by each seasonal influenza vaccination.

TCRdb passed the RT-PCR reads through MiXCR, listing each CDR3 protein once. The sample consists of about 800,000 distinct CDR3 sequences, around 20% of them appearing once. This clonotype has only a few counts. Its antigen is currently unknown. V shed 5 bases, J shed 6 bases, and the junction held 4 bases outside the gene matches. The germline V gene encodes CDR1 SGHTA and CDR2 FQGTGA. The CDR3 is 15 amino acids. The sequencing here drew on PBMCs from blood, taken 4 to 6 days after vaccination. The rearrangement joins TRBV7-3 to TRBJ2-3; 14 nucleotides match TRBD2. This clonotype originated in a middle-aged man who received an inactivated influenza vaccine. This chain's CDR3 is CASSRLAGGADTQYF. The CDR3 nucleotides read TGTGCCAGCAGCCGACTAGCGGGGGGGGCGGATACGCAGTATTTT.